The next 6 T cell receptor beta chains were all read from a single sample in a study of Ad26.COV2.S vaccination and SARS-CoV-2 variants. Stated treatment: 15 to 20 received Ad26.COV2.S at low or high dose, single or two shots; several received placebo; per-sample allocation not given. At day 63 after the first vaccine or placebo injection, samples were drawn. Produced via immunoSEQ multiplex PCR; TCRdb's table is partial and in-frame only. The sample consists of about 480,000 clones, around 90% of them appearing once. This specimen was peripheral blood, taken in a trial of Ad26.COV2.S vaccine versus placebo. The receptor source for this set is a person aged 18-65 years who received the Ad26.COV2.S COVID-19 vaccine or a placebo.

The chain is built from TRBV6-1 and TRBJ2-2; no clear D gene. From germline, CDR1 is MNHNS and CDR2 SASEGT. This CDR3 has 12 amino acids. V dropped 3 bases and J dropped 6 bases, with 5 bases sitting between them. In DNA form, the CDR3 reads TGTGCCAGCAGTGACAGCGCCGGGGAGCTGTTTTTT. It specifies CASSDSAGELFF.

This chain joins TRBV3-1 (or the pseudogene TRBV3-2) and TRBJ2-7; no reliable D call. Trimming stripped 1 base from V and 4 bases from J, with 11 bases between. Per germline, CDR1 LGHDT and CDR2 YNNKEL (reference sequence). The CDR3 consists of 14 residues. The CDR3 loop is CASSQGLDVYEQYF. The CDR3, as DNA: TGTGCCAGCAGCCAAGGGTTGGACGTTTACGAGCAGTACTTC.

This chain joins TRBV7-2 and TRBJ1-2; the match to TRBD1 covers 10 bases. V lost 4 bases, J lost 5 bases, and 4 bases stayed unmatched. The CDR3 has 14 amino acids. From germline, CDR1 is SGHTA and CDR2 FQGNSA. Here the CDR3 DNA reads TGTGCCAGCAGCTCCCCGGGACAGGGGTATGGCTACACCTTC. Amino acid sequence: CASSSPGQGYGYTF.

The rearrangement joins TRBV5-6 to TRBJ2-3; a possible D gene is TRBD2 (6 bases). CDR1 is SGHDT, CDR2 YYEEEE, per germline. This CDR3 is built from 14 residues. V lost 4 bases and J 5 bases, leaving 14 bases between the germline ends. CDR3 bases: TGTGCCAGCAGCCCCGCGGACGGGGGAGATACGCAGTATTTT. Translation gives CASSPADGGDTQYF.

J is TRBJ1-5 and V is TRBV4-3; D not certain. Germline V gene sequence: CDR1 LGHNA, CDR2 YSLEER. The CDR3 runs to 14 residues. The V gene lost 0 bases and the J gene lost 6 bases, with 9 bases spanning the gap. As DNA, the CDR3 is TGCGCCAGCAGCCAAGAGATTCTGGTTCAGCCCCAGCATTTT. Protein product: CASSQEILVQPQHF.

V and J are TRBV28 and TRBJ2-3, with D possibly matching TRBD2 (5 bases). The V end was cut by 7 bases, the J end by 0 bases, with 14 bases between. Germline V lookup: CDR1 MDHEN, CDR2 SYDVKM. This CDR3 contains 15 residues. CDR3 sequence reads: CASIPDLRSTDTQYF. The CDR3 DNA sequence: TGTGCCAGCATTCCGGACTTAAGAAGCACAGATACGCAGTATTTT. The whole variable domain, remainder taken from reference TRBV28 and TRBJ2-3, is DVKVTQSSRYLVKRTGEKVFLECVQDMDHENMFWYRQDPGLGLRLIYFSYDVKMKEKGDIPEGYSVSREKKERFSLILESASTNQTSMYLCASIPDLRSTDTQYFGPGTRLTVL.